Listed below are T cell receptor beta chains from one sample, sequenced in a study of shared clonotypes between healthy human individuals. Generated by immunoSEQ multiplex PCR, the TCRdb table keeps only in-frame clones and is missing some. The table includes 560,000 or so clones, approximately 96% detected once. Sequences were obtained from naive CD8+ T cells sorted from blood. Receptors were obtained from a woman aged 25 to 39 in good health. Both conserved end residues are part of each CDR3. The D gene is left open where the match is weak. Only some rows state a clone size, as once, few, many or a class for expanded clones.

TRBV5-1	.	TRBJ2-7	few	CASSDGSSYEQYF	TGCGCCAGCAGCGATGGGAGCTCCTACGAGCAGTACTTC
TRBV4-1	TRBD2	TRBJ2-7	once	CASSLRTSGTYEQYF	TGCGCCAGCAGCCTCAGGACTAGCGGTACCTACGAGCAGTACTTC
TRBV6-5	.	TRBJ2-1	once	CASSFVSAPPENEQFF	TGTGCCAGCAGTTTTGTGAGCGCCCCCCCGGAGAATGAGCAGTTCTTC
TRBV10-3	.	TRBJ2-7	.	CAISESIGLNYEQYF	TGTGCCATCAGTGAGTCGATAGGTCTGAACTACGAGCAGTACTTC
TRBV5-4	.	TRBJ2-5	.	CASSLQFEGPETQYF	TGTGCCAGCAGCTTGCAGTTTGAGGGTCCAGAGACCCAGTACTTC
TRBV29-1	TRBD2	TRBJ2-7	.	CSVEFTSGRAQNPYEQYF	TGCAGCGTTGAGTTTACTAGCGGGAGGGCCCAAAACCCCTACGAGCAGTACTTC
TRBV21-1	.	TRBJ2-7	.	CASSRTGGPYEQYF	TGTGCCAGCAGCAGGACAGGGGGGCCATACGAGCAGTACTTC
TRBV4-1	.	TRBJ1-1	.	CASSQAAMGVAFF	TGCGCCAGCAGCCAAGCAGCCATGGGGGTAGCTTTCTTT
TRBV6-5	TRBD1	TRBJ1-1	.	CASSWETGVTEAFF	TGTGCCAGCAGCTGGGAAACAGGGGTAACTGAAGCTTTCTTT
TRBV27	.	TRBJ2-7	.	CASSWFGGRGYEQYF	TGTGCCAGCAGTTGGTTTGGAGGGAGAGGGTACGAGCAGTACTTC
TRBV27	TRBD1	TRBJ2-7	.	CASTPSTGALSYEQYF	TGTGCCAGCACCCCATCGACAGGGGCCCTCTCCTACGAGCAGTACTTC
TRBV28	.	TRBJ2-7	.	CASSPRWGWYYEQYF	TGTGCCAGCAGTCCCAGGTGGGGATGGTACTACGAGCAGTACTTC
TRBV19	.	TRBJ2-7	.	CASSTFYEQYF	TGTGCCAGTAGTACGTTCTACGAGCAGTACTTC
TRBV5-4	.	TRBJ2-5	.	CASRIDEQETQYF	TGTGCCAGCCGCATTGATGAACAAGAGACCCAGTACTTC
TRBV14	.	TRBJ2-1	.	CASSQEGGPSSYNEQFF	TGTGCCAGCAGCCAAGAGGGCGGGCCGAGCTCCTACAATGAGCAGTTCTTC
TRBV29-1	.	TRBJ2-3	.	CSVEGGSADTQYF	TGCAGCGTTGAAGGAGGGAGTGCAGATACGCAGTATTTT